This T cell receptor beta chain was captured in a study of T cell repertoires in cytomegalovirus infection (dated 2019 in TCRdb). A note on the overall study: Alongside well-studied HLA-B-restricted epitopes, the peptide stimulations were aimed at recently identified HLA-C-restricted CMV epitopes, whose presentation resists viral immunomodulation. Because public TCR beta signatures pointed to carriage of CMV infection together with the matching HLA type, the HLA type of each donor mattered for the analysis.

Data came from an Illumina HiSeq 1500. Through fastp at Q25 and MiXCR, TCRdb rebuilt clones from the public reads, retaining in-frame beta chains. Every distinct CDR3 protein forms one entry, paired with its most common genes and DNA. The sample contains some 590,000 distinct CDR3 sequences, 35% to 50% of them found a single time. The ten largest clones add up to about 48% of the sample. Looking up the germline V gene yields CDR1 SGHTA and CDR2 FQGNSA. V is clipped by 5 bases and J by 5 bases, and the sequence between their germline boundaries is 15 bases long. From the cysteine up to the phenylalanine, the CDR3 has a length of 14 residues. The kept DNA is CDR3 alone, 42 bases in frame from the first base. Reading the label with the study, this specimen's treatment or condition is: in vitro stimulation with specific CMV peptide epitopes to enrich CMV-specific T cells. What the study reported, not specific to this receptor: The ex vivo response was dominated by HLA-C-restricted CMV-specific TCR beta clonotypes, which also provided the single most frequent clonotype in two of eight donors. Cumulative frequency of public TCR beta family members discriminated carriers of CMV infection plus the relevant HLA type in this cohort and an independent approximately 350-donor cohort.

This clonotype was counted at least ten times. The antigen this receptor binds is unknown. Base qualities are missing; no much larger clone stands one base away. The clonotype was recovered from a human donor in good health (CMV status not recorded). Some clones in this sample may be carry-over from other donors' samples. The sequencing used cultured PBMCs, collected from culture after CMV antigen stimulation. The sequence links TRBV7-2 to TRBJ2-5; TRBD2 is a weak D gene call, 6 bases matching. In nucleotide form, the sequence is TGTGCCAGCAGCCCATCGGGGGAATGGGAGACCCAGTACTTC. Its amino acids are CASSPSGEWETQYF. The reference TRBV7-2 and TRBJ2-5 proteins fill in what lies around the CDR3, so the full variable domain reads GAGVSQSPSNKVTEKGKDVELRCDPISGHTALYWYRQSLGQGLEFLIYFQGNSAPDKSGLPSDRFSAERTGGSVSTLTIQRTQQEDSAVYLCASSPSGEWETQYFGPGTRLLVL.